This T cell receptor (beta chain) was found in a study of spatial heterogeneity in lung cancer. From the 5' RACE reads, TCRdb called clonotypes with MiXCR, one entry per CDR3 protein. The sample has roughly 18,000 distinct CDR3 sequences; around a tenth are singletons. This clonotype is deemed large. The antigen remains undetermined. Found in a library prepared for alpha chains, this beta chain is an off-target read, and its abundance has little meaning. Study outcomes and limitations: Counts that tracked tumor mutation counts were those of expanded intratumoral alpha and beta TCRs. The estimated TCR-seq coverage of tumor T cells amounted to approximately 7.3% when looking at alpha chains and approximately 14% when looking at beta chains.

Stated time point: sample taken at primary tumor resection. The CDR3 totals 15 residues. CDR1 and CDR2 (germline): SGHTA, FQGTGA. V was pared by 7 bases and J by 0 bases, with 14 bases between. This TCR was recovered from a female donor with early-stage non-small cell lung cancer. The sequences come from lung tumor tissue, collected at surgery. V and J are TRBV7-3 and TRBJ2-3; D may be TRBD1 (6 bases). The CDR3: CASTIGGSSTDTQYF. The CDR3 DNA reads as TGTGCCAGCACCATTGGGGGCTCAAGCACAGATACGCAGTATTTT.